This T cell receptor beta chain was identified during a study of CXCR3-negative and CXCR3-positive naive CD8 T cells. Study-wide background: The libraries together contributed 120 million to 150 million TRB reads, each supplying about 1.5 +/- 0.3 million. Findings of the study overall: CXCR3-negative naive cells had less hydrophobic TRB CDR3s than did CXCR3-positive naive cells.

CD45RO-CCR7+CD27+CD95- was the phenotype of naive CD8+ T cells. The CDR3 has 15 residues. In germline, CDR1 is SQVTM, CDR2 ANQGSEA. Via 5' RACE with UMI labels, TRB cDNA libraries were prepared. TCRdb re-called the 5' RACE reads; one entry per CDR3 protein, DNA not given. The sample includes over 95,000 distinct CDR3 sequences. On this clonotype itself: The antigen is not known.

The clonotype was recovered from a human donor in good health. Some clones in this sample may be carry-over from other donors' samples. The sequenced material came from naive CXCR3+ CD8+ T cells from blood. Sample subset: CD45RO-CCR7+CD27+CD95- naive CD8+ T cells expressing CXCR3 (TNR3+). The genes are TRBV29-1 and TRBJ2-5; TCRdb's assignment of TRBD1 cannot be checked, as there is no DNA. The CDR3 loop reads CSVGPFDRPKETQYF.